The clone carrying this TCR beta chain was seen only a few times. This sample stems from a study of blood T cell repertoires in COVID-19. In the study overall: Material from acute and convalescent COVID-19 was sourced from the United States, Italy and Spain. Sources were T cells, B-cell-depleted T cells, or PBMCs; the material itself was cDNA or gDNA.

The CDR3 has 12 amino acids. V gave up 6 bases and J gave up 9 bases, with 14 bases separating them. Using immunoSEQ multiplex PCR, the repertoire was profiled, and TCRdb retains in-frame clones only, with some absent. The table shows a few hundred thousand clones, with about 85% occurring only once. J is TRBJ1-2 and V is TRBV12-3 or TRBV12-4, with D maybe TRBD1 (6 bases). The source of this sequence is a man aged 40-49 years with acute or convalescent COVID-19. Sequencing was done on a sample of peripheral blood. CDR3 sequence: CASRFGGASYTF. For the CDR3, the DNA is TGTGCCAGCAGATTTGGGGGGGCGAGCTACACCTTC.